This T cell receptor (beta chain) was retrieved from a study of blood T cell repertoires in COVID-19. Background on the study: The study drew acute and convalescent COVID-19 samples from the United States, Italy and Spain. PBMCs, B-cell-depleted T cells, or T cells provided the cDNA or gDNA that made up the material.

The Seattle patients, enrolled during active infection, were followed longitudinally. How the authors handled the data: For nucleated cells, counts were estimated from reference gene primer amplification. Produced via immunoSEQ multiplex PCR; TCRdb's table is partial and in-frame only. The V and J calls and the clone size are those of that table, but D and trimming were determined from the DNA. Of more than 200,000 clones listed, approximately 86% are singletons. Germline CDR1 GTSNPN, CDR2 SVGIG (reference sequence). Trimming cost V 1 base and J 6 bases, with 13 bases left between them. The CDR3 has 13 amino acids.

V usage is TRBV30 and J usage is TRBJ2-7; maybe TRBD2 (6 bases). Sequenced input: peripheral blood. The receptor was derived from a woman in her sixties or seventies with COVID-19, enrolled during active disease. The CDR3 sequence: CAWSGQAGGEQYF. The DNA for the CDR3 is TGTGCCTGGAGTGGCCAGGCCGGGGGCGAGCAGTACTTC.